This T cell receptor (beta chain) came from a study of regulatory T cells in long-lasting Graves disease. TCR beta libraries were built with iRepertoire HTBI primers and Arm-PCR of CDR3 regions. TCRdb ran MiXCR on the multiplex PCR reads and lists one entry per CDR3 protein. The sample lists 450,000 to 700,000 distinct CDR3 sequences, roughly 13% occurring once. The time point: newly diagnosed GD, antithyroid drugs for less than 3 months. RNA from PBMCs was the source of the TCR library. The sample holds a few counts of this clonotype. CDR3 length equals 14 residues. The germline gives CDR1 DFQATT, CDR2 SNEGSKA (reference sequence). V lost 6 bases and J 3 bases, leaving 17 bases between the germline ends. This sample also appeared in a second study, on T cells in Graves' hyperthyroidism and ophthalmopathy.

The source of this sequence is a man aged 25-40 years with Graves disease. The sequenced sample was peripheral blood mononuclear cells (PBMCs), obtained at new diagnosis, from a patient treated with antithyroid drugs. The chain links TRBV20-1 to TRBJ2-5; D unclear. The CDR3 DNA reads TGCAGTGCCCCCAAGAACGGGTTGGAAGAGACCCAGTACTTC. This codes for CSAPKNGLEETQYF.